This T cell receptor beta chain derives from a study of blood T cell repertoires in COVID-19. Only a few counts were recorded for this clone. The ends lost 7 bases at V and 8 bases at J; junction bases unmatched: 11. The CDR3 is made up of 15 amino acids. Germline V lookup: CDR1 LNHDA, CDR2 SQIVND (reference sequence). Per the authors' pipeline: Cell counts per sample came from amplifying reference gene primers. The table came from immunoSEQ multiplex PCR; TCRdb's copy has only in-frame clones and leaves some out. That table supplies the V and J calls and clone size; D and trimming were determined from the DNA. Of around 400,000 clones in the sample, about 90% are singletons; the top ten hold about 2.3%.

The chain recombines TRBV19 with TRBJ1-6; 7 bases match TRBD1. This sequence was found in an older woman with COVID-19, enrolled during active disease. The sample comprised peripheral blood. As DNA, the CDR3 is TGTGCCAGTACCCTTGGGACAGCGGGTTATTCACCCCTCCACTTT. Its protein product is CASTLGTAGYSPLHF.